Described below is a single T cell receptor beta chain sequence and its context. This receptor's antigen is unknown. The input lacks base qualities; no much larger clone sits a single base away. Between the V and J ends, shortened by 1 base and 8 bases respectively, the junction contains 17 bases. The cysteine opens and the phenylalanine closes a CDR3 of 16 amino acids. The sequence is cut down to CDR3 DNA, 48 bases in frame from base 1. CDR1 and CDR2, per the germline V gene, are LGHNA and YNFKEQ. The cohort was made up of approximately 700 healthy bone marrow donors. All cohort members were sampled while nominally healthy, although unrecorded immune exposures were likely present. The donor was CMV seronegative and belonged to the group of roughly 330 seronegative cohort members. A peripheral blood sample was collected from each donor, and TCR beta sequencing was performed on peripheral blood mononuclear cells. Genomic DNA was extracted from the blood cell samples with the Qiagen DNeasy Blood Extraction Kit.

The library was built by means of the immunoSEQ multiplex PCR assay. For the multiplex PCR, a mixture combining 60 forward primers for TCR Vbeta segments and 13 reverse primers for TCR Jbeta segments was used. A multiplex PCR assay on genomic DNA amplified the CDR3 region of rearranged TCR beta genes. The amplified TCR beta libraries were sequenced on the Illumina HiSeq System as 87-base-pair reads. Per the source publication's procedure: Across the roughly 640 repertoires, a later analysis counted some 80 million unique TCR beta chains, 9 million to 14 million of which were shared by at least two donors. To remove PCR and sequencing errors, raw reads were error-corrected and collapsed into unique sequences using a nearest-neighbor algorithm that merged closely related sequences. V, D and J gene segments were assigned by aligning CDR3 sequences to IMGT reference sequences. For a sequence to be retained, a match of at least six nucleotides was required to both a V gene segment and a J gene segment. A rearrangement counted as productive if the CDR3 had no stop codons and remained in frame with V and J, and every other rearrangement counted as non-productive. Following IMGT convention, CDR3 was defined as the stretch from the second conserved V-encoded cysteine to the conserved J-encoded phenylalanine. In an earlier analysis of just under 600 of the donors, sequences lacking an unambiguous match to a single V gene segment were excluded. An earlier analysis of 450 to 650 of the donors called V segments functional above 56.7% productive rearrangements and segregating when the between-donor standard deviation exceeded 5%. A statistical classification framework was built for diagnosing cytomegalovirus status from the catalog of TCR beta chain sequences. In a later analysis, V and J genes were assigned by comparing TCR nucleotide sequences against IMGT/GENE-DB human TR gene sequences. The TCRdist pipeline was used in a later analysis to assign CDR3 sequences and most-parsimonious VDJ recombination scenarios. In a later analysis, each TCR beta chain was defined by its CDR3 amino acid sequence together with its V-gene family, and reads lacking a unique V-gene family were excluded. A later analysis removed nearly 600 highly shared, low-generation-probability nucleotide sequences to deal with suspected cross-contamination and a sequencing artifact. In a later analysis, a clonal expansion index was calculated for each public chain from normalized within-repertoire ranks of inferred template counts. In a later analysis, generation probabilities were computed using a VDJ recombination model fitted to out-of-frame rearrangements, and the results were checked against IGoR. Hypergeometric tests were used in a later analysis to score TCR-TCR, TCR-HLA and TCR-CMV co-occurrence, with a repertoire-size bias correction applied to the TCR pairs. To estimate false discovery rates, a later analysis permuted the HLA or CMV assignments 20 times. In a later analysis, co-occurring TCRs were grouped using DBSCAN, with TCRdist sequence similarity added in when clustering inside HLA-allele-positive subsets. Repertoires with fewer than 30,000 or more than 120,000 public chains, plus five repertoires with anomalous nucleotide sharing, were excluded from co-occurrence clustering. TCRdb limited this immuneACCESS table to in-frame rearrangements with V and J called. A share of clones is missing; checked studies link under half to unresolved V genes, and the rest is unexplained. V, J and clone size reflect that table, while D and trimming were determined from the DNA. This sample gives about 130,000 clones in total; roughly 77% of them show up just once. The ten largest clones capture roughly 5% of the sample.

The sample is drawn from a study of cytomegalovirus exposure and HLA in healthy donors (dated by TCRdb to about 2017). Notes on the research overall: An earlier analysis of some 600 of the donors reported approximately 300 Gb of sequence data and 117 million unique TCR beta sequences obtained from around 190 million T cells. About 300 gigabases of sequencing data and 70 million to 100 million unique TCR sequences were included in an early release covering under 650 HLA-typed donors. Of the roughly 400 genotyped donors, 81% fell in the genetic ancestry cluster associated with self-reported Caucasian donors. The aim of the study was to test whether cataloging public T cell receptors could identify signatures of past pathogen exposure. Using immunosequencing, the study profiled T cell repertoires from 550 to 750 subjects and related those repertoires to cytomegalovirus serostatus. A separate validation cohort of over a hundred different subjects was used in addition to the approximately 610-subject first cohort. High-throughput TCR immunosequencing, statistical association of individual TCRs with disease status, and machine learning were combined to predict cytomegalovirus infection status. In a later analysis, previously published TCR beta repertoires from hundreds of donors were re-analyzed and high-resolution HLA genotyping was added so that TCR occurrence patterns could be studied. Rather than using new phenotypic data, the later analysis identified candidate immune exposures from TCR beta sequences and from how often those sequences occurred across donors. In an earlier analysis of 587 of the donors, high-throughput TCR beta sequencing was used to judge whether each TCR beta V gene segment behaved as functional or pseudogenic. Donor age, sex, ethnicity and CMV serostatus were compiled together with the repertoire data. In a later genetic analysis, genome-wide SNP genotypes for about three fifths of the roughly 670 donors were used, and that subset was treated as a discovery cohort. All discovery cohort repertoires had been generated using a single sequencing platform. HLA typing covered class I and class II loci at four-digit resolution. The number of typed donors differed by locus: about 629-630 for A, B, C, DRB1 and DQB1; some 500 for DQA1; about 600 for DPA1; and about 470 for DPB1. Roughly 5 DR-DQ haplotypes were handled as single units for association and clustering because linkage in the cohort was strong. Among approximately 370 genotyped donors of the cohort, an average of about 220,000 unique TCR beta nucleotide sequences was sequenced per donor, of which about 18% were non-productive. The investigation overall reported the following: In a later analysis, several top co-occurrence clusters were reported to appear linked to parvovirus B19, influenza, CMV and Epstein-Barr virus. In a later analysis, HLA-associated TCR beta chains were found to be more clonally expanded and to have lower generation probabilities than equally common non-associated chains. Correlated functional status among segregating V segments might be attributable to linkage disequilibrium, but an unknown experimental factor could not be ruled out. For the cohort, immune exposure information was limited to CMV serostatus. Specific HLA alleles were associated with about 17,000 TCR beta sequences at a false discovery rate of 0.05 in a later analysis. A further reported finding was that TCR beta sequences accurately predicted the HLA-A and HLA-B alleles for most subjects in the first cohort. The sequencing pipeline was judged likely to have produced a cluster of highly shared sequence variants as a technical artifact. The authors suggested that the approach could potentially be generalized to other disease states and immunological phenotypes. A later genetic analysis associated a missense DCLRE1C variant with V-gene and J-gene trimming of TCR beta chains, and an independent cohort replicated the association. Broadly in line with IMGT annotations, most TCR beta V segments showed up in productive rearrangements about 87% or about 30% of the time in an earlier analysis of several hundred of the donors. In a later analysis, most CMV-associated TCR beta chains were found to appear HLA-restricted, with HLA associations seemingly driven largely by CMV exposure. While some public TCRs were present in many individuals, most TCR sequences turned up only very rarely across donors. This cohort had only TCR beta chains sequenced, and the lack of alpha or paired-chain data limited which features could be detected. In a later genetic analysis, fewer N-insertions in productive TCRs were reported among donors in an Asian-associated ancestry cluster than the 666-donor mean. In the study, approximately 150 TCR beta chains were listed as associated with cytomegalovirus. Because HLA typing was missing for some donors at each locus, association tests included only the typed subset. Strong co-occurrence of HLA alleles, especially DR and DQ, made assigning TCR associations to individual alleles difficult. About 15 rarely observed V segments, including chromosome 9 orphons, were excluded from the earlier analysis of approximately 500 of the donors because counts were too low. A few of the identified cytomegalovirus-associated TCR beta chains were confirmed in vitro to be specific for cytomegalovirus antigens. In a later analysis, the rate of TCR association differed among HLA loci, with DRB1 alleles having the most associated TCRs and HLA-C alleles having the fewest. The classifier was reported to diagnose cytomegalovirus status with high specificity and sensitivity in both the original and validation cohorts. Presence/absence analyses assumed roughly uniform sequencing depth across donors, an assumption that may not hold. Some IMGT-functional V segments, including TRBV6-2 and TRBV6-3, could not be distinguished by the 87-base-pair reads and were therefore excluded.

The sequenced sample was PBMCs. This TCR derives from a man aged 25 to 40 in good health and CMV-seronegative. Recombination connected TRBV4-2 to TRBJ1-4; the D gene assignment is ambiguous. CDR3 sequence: CASSQALDIQTEKLFF. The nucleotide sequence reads TGTGCCAGCAGCCAAGCCCTCGACATCCAGACCGAAAAACTGTTTTTT.